These 32 T cell receptor beta chains were sequenced from one sample in a study of blood T cell repertoires in COVID-19. Clones were read by immunoSEQ multiplex PCR, and TCRdb kept only the in-frame ones, dropping some. Here the sample spans some 140,000 clones, 75% to 90% being singletons. Source material: peripheral blood. Source of these receptors: a man aged 50 or older with active or convalescent COVID-19.

V usage is TRBV19 and J usage is TRBJ2-7, with 11 bases aligning to TRBD2. The CDR3 totals 19 residues. V was clipped by 11 bases and J by 3 bases; unmatched bases: 24. Germline CDR1 is LNHDA and CDR2 is SQIVND (reference sequence). The CDR3 reads CAASSIVLAGGRHYYEQYF. CDR3 coding DNA: TGTGCCGCCAGTAGTATCGTGCTAGCGGGAGGCCGACACTACTACGAGCAGTACTTC.

The rearrangement joins TRBV4-1 to TRBJ2-5, with TRBD1 as a possible D gene (7 bases). Germline V gene data show CDR1 as MGHRA and CDR2 as YSYEKL. CDR3 size: 17 residues. Trimming left V 4 bases short and J 1 base short, with 19 bases between. The CDR3 DNA sequence: TGCGCCAGCAGCCGAGCCGGGGGTAACAGGGGCCAAGAGACCCAGTACTTC. Encoded protein: CASSRAGGNRGQETQYF.

V usage is TRBV18 and J usage is TRBJ2-7; 13 nucleotides match TRBD2. The CDR3 loop spans 16 amino acids. In germline, CDR1 is KGHSH, CDR2 LQKENI. Trimming cost V 3 bases and J 5 bases; bases outside gene matches: 7. The CDR3 protein is CASSPQPGLAGNEQYF. The CDR3 DNA sequence: TGTGCCAGCTCACCCCAACCGGGACTAGCGGGGAACGAGCAGTACTTC.

V usage is TRBV5-5 and J usage is TRBJ1-3; D is possibly TRBD1 (5 bases). Between the trimmed V and J ends, which lost 4 bases and 1 base, there was a span of 15 bases. Germline V lookup: CDR1 SGHKS, CDR2 YYEKEE (reference sequence). The CDR3 has 16 amino acids. The CDR3 bases are TGTGCCAGCAGCCAAGATGATACAGGTTCTGGAAACACCATATATTTT. Its protein is CASSQDDTGSGNTIYF.

The chain couples TRBV6-1 to TRBJ2-2; unclear D gene. The germline V gene encodes CDR1 MNHNS and CDR2 SASEGT. CDR3 size: 16 residues. The V end lost 1 base, the J end lost 1 base, and 10 bases lay between the germline ends. The DNA of the CDR3 is TGTGCCAGCAGTGAAGTTTTCTACAGGAACACCGGGGAGCTGTTTTTT. It encodes CASSEVFYRNTGELFF.

J is TRBJ2-2 and V is TRBV10-3; the D gene is possibly TRBD2 (6 bases). Trimming removed 8 bases at V and 4 bases at J, with 14 bases between. The germline V gene has CDR1 ENHRY and CDR2 SYGVKD. This CDR3 is built from 14 residues. The CDR3 reads CAIGTPIITGELFF. The DNA of the CDR3 is TGTGCCATCGGGACTCCGATAATCACCGGGGAGCTGTTTTTT.

This CDR3 is CSVRQGFGYTF. DNA of the CDR3: TGCAGCGTTCGCCAGGGCTTCGGCTACACCTTC. The rearrangement joins TRBV29-1 to TRBJ1-2, with TRBD1 as a possible D gene (5 bases). Trimming removed 5 bases from V and 8 bases from J, with 12 bases in between. The CDR3 totals 11 residues. Germline CDR1 SQVTM, CDR2 ANQGSEA.

This chain connects TRBV2 to TRBJ1-1, with a tentative D call TRBD1 (6 bases). Germline CDR1 SNHLY, CDR2 FYNNEI. The ends were cut back, 3 bases at V and 4 bases at J, with 12 bases in the middle. This CDR3 is built from 14 residues. The DNA for the CDR3 is TGTGCCAGCAGTGAGGTCAGGGGAAGCACTGAAGCTTTCTTT. Translating it yields CASSEVRGSTEAFF.

The chain recombines TRBV5-1 with TRBJ2-2; D may be TRBD2 (6 bases). Germline lookup yields CDR1 SGHRS and CDR2 YFSETQ. The CDR3 length is 15 residues. With 2 bases removed from V and 1 base from J, the gap between germline ends came to 9 bases. The CDR3 nucleotides are TGCGCCAGCAGCTTAAATAGCGGGAACACCGGGGAGCTGTTTTTT. Encoded protein: CASSLNSGNTGELFF.

This chain joins TRBV4-1 and TRBJ2-2; 7 bases align to TRBD2. This CDR3 spans 17 amino acids. Trimming took 2 bases from V and 3 from J; bases not matched to a gene: 9. Germline V lookup: CDR1 MGHRA, CDR2 YSYEKL. CDR3 nucleotide sequence: TGCGCCAGCAGCCAAACGGGGAGCGGGATGGACACCGGGGAGCTGTTTTTT. Translating it yields CASSQTGSGMDTGELFF.

This clone was seen only a few times. The gene calls are TRBV11-3 and TRBJ2-2, with D possibly being TRBD2 (7 bases). V was shortened by 4 bases and J by 1 base, with 13 bases between the two germline ends. CDR1 and CDR2 from the germline V gene are SGHNT and YENEEA. This CDR3 comprises 16 residues. The CDR3 region is CASSSGRGKNTGELFF. CDR3 DNA sequence: TGTGCCAGCAGCTCGGGGAGGGGGAAGAACACCGGGGAGCTGTTTTTT.

The chain combines TRBV10-2 with TRBJ2-3; 11 nucleotides line up with TRBD2. CDR1 and CDR2 from the germline V gene are WSHSY and SAAADI. The CDR3 has 14 amino acids. Trimming cost V 6 bases and J 4 bases; bases outside gene matches: 3. The CDR3 coding sequence is TGCGCCAGCAGAGCACTAGCGGGGGCAGATACGCAGTATTTT. Amino acid sequence: CASRALAGADTQYF.

The CDR3 DNA follows: TGTGCCAGTAGTATGCGTGGGGCTAGCGGGAGTATATTAGAAGAGACCCAGTACTTC. Translating gives CASSMRGASGSILEETQYF. This chain connects TRBV19 to TRBJ2-5; 10 nucleotides agree with TRBD2. The CDR3 is made up of 19 amino acids. Trimming removed 3 bases from V and 3 bases from J; junction bases left unmatched: 16. Germline V lookup: CDR1 LNHDA, CDR2 SQIVND (reference sequence).

The chain couples TRBV12-5 to TRBJ2-2; 10 bases match TRBD1. Germline trimming cut 0 bases from V and 6 bases from J; bases unmatched to any gene: 7. This CDR3 is built from 17 residues. Germline V gene lookup returns CDR1 LGHNT and CDR2 FRNRAP. The CDR3 DNA reads TGTGCTAGTGGTTTGGTATTGGGGACAGGGGAAGCCGGGGAGCTGTTTTTT. It translates to CASGLVLGTGEAGELFF. The full variable domain, completed using reference TRBV12-5 and TRBJ2-2, is DARVTQTPRHKVTEMGQEVTMRCQPILGHNTVFWYRQTMMQGLELLAYFRNRAPLDDSGMPKDRFSAEMPDATLATLKIQPSEPRDSAVYFCASGLVLGTGEAGELFFGEGSRLTVL.

This chain connects TRBV5-1 to TRBJ2-3, with a tentative D call TRBD1 (6 bases). The CDR3 has 14 amino acids. CDR1 is SGHRS, CDR2 YFSETQ, per germline. Trimming took 2 bases from V and 2 from J, leaving 9 bases between them. CDR3 bases: TGCGCCAGCAGCTTTGGACAGCCCACAGATACGCAGTATTTT. Translation gives CASSFGQPTDTQYF.

V is TRBV2 and J is TRBJ1-2; D gene uncertain. V gave up 2 bases and J gave up 9 bases, with 7 bases separating them. The CDR3 is 11 amino acids. Germline values: CDR1 SNHLY, CDR2 FYNNEI. The CDR3 DNA reads TGTGCCAGCAGTGAACCCGGGAGCTACACCTTC. Protein: CASSEPGSYTF.

The rearrangement joins TRBV5-1 to TRBJ1-4, with TRBD1 matching over 9 bases. Germline V gene lookup returns CDR1 SGHRS and CDR2 YFSETQ. With V trimmed by 1 base and J by 12 bases, 7 bases remained unmatched. CDR3 size: 14 residues. The CDR3, as DNA: TGCGCCAGCAGCTTGTCACAGGGGGCCAATGAACTGTTTTTT. Translated, it gives CASSLSQGANELFF.

This clone has only one observation. V is TRBV4-1 and J is TRBJ2-1; 12 bases are a match to TRBD2. The V gene end was trimmed by 4 bases and the J gene end by 1 base; junction bases not matched to a gene: 8. The length of the CDR3 is 18 residues. Germline lookup yields CDR1 MGHRA and CDR2 YSYEKL. The CDR3 loop reads CASSRELAGGTSYNEQFF. As DNA, the CDR3 is TGCGCCAGCAGCCGAGAACTAGCGGGGGGCACATCCTACAATGAGCAGTTCTTC.

This clone occurred once. The gene calls are TRBV5-1 and TRBJ2-7, with D maybe TRBD1 (5 bases). V shed 4 bases and J shed 5 bases, with 22 bases lying between them. This CDR3 is 16 amino acids long. Germline V gives CDR1 SGHRS, CDR2 YFSETQ. CDR3 coding DNA: TGCGCCAGCAGCCCGGGTTCTGGCAGGGCGTTTAACGAGCAGTACTTC. It encodes CASSPGSGRAFNEQYF. The variable domain in full, completed from reference TRBV5-1 and TRBJ2-7, reads KAGVTQTPRYLIKTRGQQVTLSCSPISGHRSVSWYQQTPGQGLQFLFEYFSETQRNKGNFPGRFSGRQFSNSRSEMNVSTLELGDSALYLCASSPGSGRAFNEQYFGPGTRLTVT.

The genes are TRBV2 and TRBJ2-1, with 9 bases identical to TRBD2. This CDR3 region has 16 residues. Losses at the gene ends were 4 bases for V and 10 bases for J; bases not matched to a gene: 14. Germline V gene data show CDR1 as SNHLY and CDR2 as FYNNEI. The CDR3: CASSVGSGRRGSEQFF. CDR3 bases: TGTGCCAGCAGTGTAGGTAGCGGGAGAAGAGGTAGCGAGCAGTTCTTC. Using reference TRBV2 and TRBJ2-1 for the parts outside the CDR3, the full variable domain is EPEVTQTPSHQVTQMGQEVILRCVPISNHLYFYWYRQILGQKVEFLVSFYNNEISEKSEIFDDQFSVERPDGSNFTLKIRSTKLEDSAMYFCASSVGSGRRGSEQFFGPGTRLTVL.

The CDR3 DNA is TGTGCCAGTAGTGGGACAGGGTGGGCCAATGAGCAGTTCTTC. Translating it yields CASSGTGWANEQFF. V is TRBV19 and J is TRBJ2-1, with 9 bases lining up with TRBD1. The CDR3 sequence is 14 residues long. Germline V lookup: CDR1 LNHDA, CDR2 SQIVND (reference sequence). J lost 6 bases, V lost 5 bases, and 5 bases had no gene match.

J is TRBJ1-4 and V is TRBV6-1; tentative D call: TRBD1 (6 bases). The germline CDR1 and CDR2 sequences are MNHNS and SASEGT. The CDR3 consists of 18 residues. V lost 1 base and J 1 base, leaving 16 bases between the germline ends. The DNA for the CDR3 is TGTGCCAGCAGTGAAGGAGGGGCCAGGGGATTAACTAATGAAAAACTGTTTTTT. Its translation: CASSEGGARGLTNEKLFF.

As DNA, the CDR3 is TGCGCCAGCAGCAACCCCCTGACTAGCGGGGACTCCTACGAGCAGTACTTC. Encoded protein: CASSNPLTSGDSYEQYF. The V gene is TRBV5-1, the J gene TRBJ2-7; TRBD2 matches 11 bases. J gave up 0 bases and V 4 bases, and 9 bases lay outside the gene matches. The CDR3 spans 17 residues. CDR1 and CDR2 (germline): SGHRS, YFSETQ. Drawing the rest from reference TRBV5-1 and TRBJ2-7, the complete variable domain is KAGVTQTPRYLIKTRGQQVTLSCSPISGHRSVSWYQQTPGQGLQFLFEYFSETQRNKGNFPGRFSGRQFSNSRSEMNVSTLELGDSALYLCASSNPLTSGDSYEQYFGPGTRLTVT.

J is TRBJ1-2 and V is TRBV5-8, with 9 bases lining up with TRBD1. Germline lookup yields CDR1 SGHTS and CDR2 YDEGEE. The CDR3 loop spans 14 amino acids. The V and J ends lost 3 bases and 3 bases, in that order; junction bases with no gene match: 3. CDR3 sequence reads: CASSSGQGYYGYTF. CDR3 DNA sequence: TGTGCCAGCAGCTCGGGACAGGGTTACTATGGCTACACCTTC.

J is TRBJ1-5 and V is TRBV19, with 7 nucleotides matching TRBD1. Germline CDR1 and CDR2: LNHDA and SQIVND (reference sequence). This CDR3 spans 13 amino acids. Trimming removed 3 bases from V and 6 bases from J; junction bases left unmatched: 2. The CDR3, as DNA: TGTGCCAGTAGTATCGAGGGGGCTCAGCCCCAGCATTTT. This gives the protein CASSIEGAQPQHF.

The chain is built from TRBV19 and TRBJ1-2; D is unclear. The CDR3 has 12 amino acids. With 5 bases removed from V and 8 bases from J, the gap between germline ends came to 12 bases. Germline CDR1 reads LNHDA; CDR2 reads SQIVND (reference sequence). CDR3 in amino acids: CASSYSTRGYTF. CDR3 in DNA: TGTGCCAGTAGTTACTCGACTCGGGGCTACACCTTC.

This chain uses TRBV2 with TRBJ2-5; 11 nucleotides match TRBD1. V was clipped by 6 bases and J by 7 bases; unmatched bases: 10. Germline-derived CDR1 and CDR2 are SNHLY and FYNNEI. This CDR3 is 15 amino acids long. CDR3 sequence: CASRTDRGRRGTQYF. Written as DNA, the CDR3 is TGTGCCAGCAGGACGGACAGGGGGCGGCGGGGGACCCAGTACTTC.

This chain uses TRBV6-6 with TRBJ1-2; 7 bases match TRBD1. The CDR3 is made up of 14 amino acids. V lost 0 bases and J lost 8; bases outside the gene matches: 6. The germline V gene has CDR1 MNHNY and CDR2 SVGAGI (reference sequence). Here the CDR3 DNA reads TGTGCCAGCAGTTACTCAGTTCAGGGGGACGGCTACACCTTC. It is translated as CASSYSVQGDGYTF.

V usage is TRBV14 and J usage is TRBJ1-3; 7 bases are a match to TRBD1. Germline trimming cut 2 bases from V and 0 bases from J; bases unmatched to any gene: 7. The CDR3 runs to 17 residues. Germline V gene data show CDR1 as SGHDN and CDR2 as FVKESK. CDR3 sequence (DNA): TGTGCCAGCAGCCAATTCGGGGGACAGACCTCTGGAAACACCATATATTTT. Protein product: CASSQFGGQTSGNTIYF.

The chain uses TRBV2 and TRBJ1-5; D is undetermined. Germline V gene lookup returns CDR1 SNHLY and CDR2 FYNNEI. V lost 4 bases to trimming and J lost 4 bases, with 8 bases between them. CDR3 size: 13 residues. The CDR3 is CASSGTGNQPQHF. CDR3 bases: TGTGCCAGCAGTGGCACGGGAAATCAGCCCCAGCATTTT.

The rearrangement links TRBV5-6 to TRBJ2-7; TRBD1 agrees at 7 bases. The CDR3 consists of 14 residues. V was clipped by 2 bases and J by 3 bases; unmatched bases: 5. Germline CDR1 SGHDT, CDR2 YYEEEE. The CDR3 sequence is CASSFRTGRYEQYF. CDR3 DNA sequence: TGTGCCAGCAGCTTCCGGACAGGCCGCTACGAGCAGTACTTC.

The rearrangement uses TRBV4-3 and TRBJ2-5, with D maybe TRBD1 (6 bases). The CDR3 totals 14 residues. Trimming took off 0 bases at V and 4 bases at J, with 9 bases between the two ends. Germline CDR1 reads LGHNA; CDR2 reads YSLEER. The CDR3 DNA follows: TGCGCCAGCAGCCAAGATCGAGGGGGAGAGACCCAGTACTTC. Translating it yields CASSQDRGGETQYF.